Listed below are T cell receptor beta chains from one sample, sequenced in a study of cytomegalovirus exposure and HLA in healthy donors. Profiled with immunoSEQ multiplex PCR; TCRdb holds only in-frame clones, not every one. The sample carries 200,000 to 250,000 clones, approximately 84% recorded once. The material sequenced was PBMCs. Receptor source: a girl aged 2 to 10 in good health and CMV-seronegative. Each CDR3 is given with its conserved first and last residue. The D gene is left open where the match is weak. Some rows have no size entry. The others give once, few or many, or a class for an expanded clone.

>15|TRBV7-9|-|TRBJ2-1|TRBD2
CASSLDAPTVAGQFF
TGTGCCAGCAGCTTAGACGCCCCCACGGTAGCGGGACAGTTCTTC
>13|TRBV9|-|TRBJ2-1|TRBD2
CASSLAGANEQFF
TGTGCCAGCAGCCTAGCGGGAGCCAATGAGCAGTTCTTC
>14|TRBV6-1|-|TRBJ2-7|TRBD2
CASKRDGTSYEQYF
TGTGCCAGCAAGCGGGACGGGACCTCCTACGAGCAGTACTTC
>16|TRBV5-1|-|TRBJ1-2|-
CASSLAVGAGTDGYTF
TGCGCCAGCAGCTTGGCCGTGGGGGCTGGGACCGATGGCTACACCTTC
>18|TRBV9|few|TRBJ2-5|TRBD2
CASSVGERGGSYQETQYF
TGTGCCAGCAGCGTAGGCGAGCGGGGGGGCTCCTACCAAGAGACCCAGTACTTC
>13|TRBV2|-|TRBJ1-3|-
CASIGHSGNTIYF
TGTGCCAGCATTGGACACTCTGGAAACACCATATATTTT
>15|TRBV18|once|TRBJ2-4|TRBD2
CASSPGLEAKNIQYF
TGTGCCAGCTCACCGGGACTAGAGGCCAAAAACATTCAGTACTTC
>15|TRBV6-1|few|TRBJ1-1|-
CASSVAGDLGTEAFF
TGTGCCAGCAGTGTTGCAGGGGATTTGGGCACTGAAGCTTTCTTT
>13|TRBV25-1|-|TRBJ2-1|TRBD1
CASAGTGVNEQFF
TGTGCCAGCGCCGGGACAGGGGTCAATGAGCAGTTCTTC
>16|TRBV7-6|-|TRBJ2-1|TRBD2
CASSPFSGRSYNEQFF
TGTGCCAGCAGCCCCTTTAGCGGGCGCTCCTACAATGAGCAGTTCTTC
>14|TRBV28|-|TRBJ2-1|-
CASSLVAGRGEQFF
TGTGCCAGCAGTTTAGTGGCGGGGCGTGGTGAGCAGTTCTTC
>16|TRBV5-4|few|TRBJ1-1|TRBD1
CASSSPHRDRIDEAFF
TGTGCCAGCAGCTCTCCCCACCGGGACAGGATAGATGAAGCTTTCTTT
>15|TRBV7-9|-|TRBJ2-2|TRBD2
CASSPSGSNTGELFF
TGTGCCAGCAGCCCTAGCGGATCCAACACCGGGGAGCTGTTTTTT
>14|TRBV9|-|TRBJ1-5|TRBD1
CATPGQGCNQPQHF
TGTGCCACCCCGGGACAGGGGTGCAATCAGCCCCAGCATTTT
>13|TRBV19|-|TRBJ1-2|-
CASSIVEGYGYTF
TGTGCCAGTAGTATAGTTGAGGGCTATGGCTACACCTTC
>13|TRBV29-1|-|TRBJ2-7|TRBD1
CSVEEGQGHEQYF
TGCAGCGTTGAAGAGGGACAGGGGCACGAGCAGTACTTC
>17|TRBV19|-|TRBJ2-5|TRBD1
CASSTSWTGVDQETQYF
TGTGCCAGTAGTACTTCCTGGACAGGCGTGGACCAAGAGACCCAGTACTTC
>14|TRBV19|-|TRBJ2-5|TRBD2
CASRTSGGLETQYF
TGTGCCAGTAGGACTAGCGGGGGTCTAGAGACCCAGTACTTC
>13|TRBV7-8|-|TRBJ2-1|-
CASATDRYNEQFF
TGTGCCAGCGCGACAGACCGCTACAATGAGCAGTTCTTC
>16|TRBV30|-|TRBJ2-3|TRBD1
CAWSVGSGGGTDTQYF
TGTGCCTGGAGTGTAGGATCAGGGGGTGGCACAGATACGCAGTATTTT
>16|TRBV5-1|-|TRBJ2-2|-
CASSLEGQSLGGELFF
TGCGCCAGCAGCTTGGAAGGACAGTCCTTGGGCGGGGAGCTGTTTTTT
>14|TRBV10-1|-|TRBJ2-7|TRBD2
CASSEMVAGGLQYF
TGCGCCAGCAGTGAGATGGTAGCGGGAGGGTTACAGTACTTC
>15|TRBV5-6|-|TRBJ2-7|TRBD2
CASSLWTSGSYEQYF
TGTGCCAGCAGCTTGTGGACTAGCGGGAGCTACGAGCAGTACTTC
>16|TRBV2|-|TRBJ2-3|TRBD2
CASSERGLAGVDTQYF
TGTGCCAGCAGTGAAAGAGGGCTAGCGGGGGTGGATACGCAGTATTTT
>13|TRBV27|-|TRBJ2-5|-
CASSFRIQETQYF
TGTGCCAGCAGTTTCAGGATTCAAGAGACCCAGTACTTC
>16|TRBV27|once|TRBJ1-3|TRBD1
CASSPRQGPSGNTIYF
TGTGCCAGCAGCCCCCGACAGGGCCCCTCTGGAAACACCATATATTTT
>12|TRBV7-7|-|TRBJ2-2|-
CVTEGNTGELFF
TGTGTGACCGAGGGAAACACCGGGGAGCTGTTTTTT
>16|TRBV6-4|-|TRBJ2-1|-
CASSDSRGGGGGEQFF
TGTGCCAGCAGTGACTCTAGGGGAGGGGGGGGCGGTGAGCAGTTCTTC
>16|TRBV5-4|-|TRBJ1-1|-
CASRKELRVMNTEAFF
TGTGCCAGCAGGAAGGAACTCAGGGTTATGAACACTGAAGCTTTCTTT
>17|TRBV23-1|-|TRBJ2-7|-
CASSHSIDWVRIYEQYF
TGCGCCAGCAGTCACTCTATCGACTGGGTGCGTATCTACGAGCAGTACTTC
>14|TRBV6-6|-|TRBJ2-1|TRBD1
CASSRDSPYNEQFF
TGTGCCAGCAGCAGGGACAGCCCCTACAATGAGCAGTTCTTC
>14|TRBV5-4|-|TRBJ1-2|-
CASRTQGGDYGYTF
TGTGCCAGCAGGACACAGGGAGGGGACTATGGCTACACCTTC
>12|TRBV29-1|few|TRBJ2-6|TRBD1
CSVAGQGHVLTF
TGCAGCGTTGCTGGACAGGGACACGTCCTGACTTTC
>17|TRBV7-6|-|TRBJ2-3|TRBD2
CASSLYGTSGHTDTQYF
TGTGCCAGCAGCTTATACGGGACTAGCGGGCACACAGATACGCAGTATTTT
>15|TRBV2|-|TRBJ1-5|-
CASSEGGGNNWPQHF
TGTGCCAGCAGTGAGGGGGGGGGAAATAATTGGCCCCAGCATTTT
>14|TRBV5-1|-|TRBJ2-7|TRBD2
CASSGIAGVGEQYF
TGCGCCAGCAGCGGAATAGCGGGAGTAGGAGAGCAGTACTTC
>15|TRBV11-2|-|TRBJ2-5|TRBD2
CASSLALAGSETQYF
TGTGCCAGCAGCTTAGCCCTAGCGGGGTCAGAGACCCAGTACTTC